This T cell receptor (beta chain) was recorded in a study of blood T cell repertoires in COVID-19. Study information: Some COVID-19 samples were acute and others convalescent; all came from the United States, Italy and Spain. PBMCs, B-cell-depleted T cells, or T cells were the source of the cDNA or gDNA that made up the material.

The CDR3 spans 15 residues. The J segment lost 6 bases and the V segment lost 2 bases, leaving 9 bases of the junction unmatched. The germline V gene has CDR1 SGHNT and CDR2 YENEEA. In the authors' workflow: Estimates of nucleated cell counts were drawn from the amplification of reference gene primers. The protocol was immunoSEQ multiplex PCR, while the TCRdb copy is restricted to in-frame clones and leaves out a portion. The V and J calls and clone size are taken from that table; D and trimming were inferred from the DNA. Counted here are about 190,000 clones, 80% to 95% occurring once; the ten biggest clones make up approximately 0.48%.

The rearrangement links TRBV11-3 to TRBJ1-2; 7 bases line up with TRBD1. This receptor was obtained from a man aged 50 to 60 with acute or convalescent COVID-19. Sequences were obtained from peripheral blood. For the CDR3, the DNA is TGTGCCAGCAGCTTATGTACAGAACAGGGGAATGGCTACACCTTC. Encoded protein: CASSLCTEQGNGYTF.